This TCR beta chain was sequenced in a study of T cell clusters in autoimmune cytopenias. TRB rearrangements were amplified by touch-down multiplex PCR with mixed TRB-A/B primers. From the multiplex PCR reads, TCRdb lists one entry per CDR3 protein and no DNA. In all, the sample yields 2,500 to 4,000 distinct CDR3 sequences. The CDR3 runs to 20 residues. The germline gives CDR1 SQVTM, CDR2 ANQGSEA. Study-level points and caveats: The T cell clusters came from computational analysis alone and lack functional validation. A dominant lymphoma-associated repertoire apparently masked the cluster-lack signature in secondary cytopenia versus chronic lymphocytic leukemia.

TRB amplification used approximately 270 ng of peripheral blood genomic DNA. This clonotype is called large based on its frequency. No antigen is known for it. What was sequenced was peripheral blood. This TCR was recovered from a human donor with an autoimmune cytopenia or autoimmune hepatitis (not recorded which). This chain uses TRBV29-1 with TRBJ2-6; the TCRdb call, TRBD1, lacks DNA for checking. The chain's CDR3 is CSVRAHSATQGLAGANVLTF. The entire variable domain, with the rest obtained from reference TRBV29-1 and TRBJ2-6, is as follows: SAVISQKPSRDICQRGTSLTIQCQVDSQVTMMFWYRQQPGQSLTLIATANQGSEATYESGFVIDKFPISRPNLTFSTLTVSNMSPEDSSIYLCSVRAHSATQGLAGANVLTFGAGSRLTVL.